At least ten counts were recorded for the clone carrying this T cell receptor beta chain. What it recognizes is unknown. The germline V gene encodes CDR1 DFQATT and CDR2 SNEGSKA (reference sequence). V trimming: 2 bases; J trimming: 8 bases; junction bases outside the gene matches: 4. This CDR3 has 14 residues. This entry comes from a study of T cells in Graves' hyperthyroidism and ophthalmopathy. Whole-study results and caveats: In blood, most of the thyroid clonotypes expanded above 0.001 were also present. The model forecast ophthalmopathy, anticipating it by a median around 6.5 months before onset.

The study excluded patients with uncontrolled infection, other autoimmune disease, pregnancy or lactation. The source material, RNA transcripts, was used to amplify TCR beta CDR3 regions. TCR CDR3 regions were first amplified by RT-PCR with HTBI primers. TCRdb reprocessed the multiplex PCR reads via MiXCR and lists one record per CDR3 protein. The data show 500,000 to 750,000 distinct CDR3 sequences, approximately 15% seen once. This clonotype was sampled from a woman aged 25 to 39 with Graves' hyperthyroidism. The material sequenced was blood. This chain connects TRBV20-1 to TRBJ2-1, with 12 bases identical to TRBD2. CDR3 amino acids: CSARRLAGGYEQFF. CDR3 DNA: TGCAGTGCTAGAAGGCTAGCGGGAGGGTATGAGCAGTTCTTC.